The clone carrying this T cell receptor beta chain came up a few times. Its matching antigen is unknown. In germline, CDR1 is ENHRY, CDR2 SYGVKD. J lost 7 bases, V lost 4 bases, and 5 bases had no gene match. There are 14 residues in the CDR3. For the diagnoses, clinical symptoms, serum thyroxine and TRAb, thyroid ultrasound and orbital computed tomography were used. TCR beta CDR3 regions were amplified from RNA transcripts. A first-round RT-PCR of the TCR CDR3 used the HTBI primer set. TCRdb re-called the multiplex PCR reads with MiXCR, one entry per CDR3 protein. The sample carries 640,000 or so distinct CDR3 sequences, approximately 14% recorded once. The data were obtained in a study of T cells in Graves' hyperthyroidism and ophthalmopathy. The study's findings and limits: The model predicted ophthalmopathy a median approximately six months before onset.

The rearrangement joins TRBV10-3 to TRBJ1-5; the match to TRBD1 covers 9 bases. This clonotype originated in a woman in her late teens or twenties with Graves' ophthalmopathy. Sample: blood. CDR3 sequence (DNA): TGTGCCATCAGTGGGGACAGGGAGGGCCAGCCCCAGCATTTT. Residues: CAISGDREGQPQHF.